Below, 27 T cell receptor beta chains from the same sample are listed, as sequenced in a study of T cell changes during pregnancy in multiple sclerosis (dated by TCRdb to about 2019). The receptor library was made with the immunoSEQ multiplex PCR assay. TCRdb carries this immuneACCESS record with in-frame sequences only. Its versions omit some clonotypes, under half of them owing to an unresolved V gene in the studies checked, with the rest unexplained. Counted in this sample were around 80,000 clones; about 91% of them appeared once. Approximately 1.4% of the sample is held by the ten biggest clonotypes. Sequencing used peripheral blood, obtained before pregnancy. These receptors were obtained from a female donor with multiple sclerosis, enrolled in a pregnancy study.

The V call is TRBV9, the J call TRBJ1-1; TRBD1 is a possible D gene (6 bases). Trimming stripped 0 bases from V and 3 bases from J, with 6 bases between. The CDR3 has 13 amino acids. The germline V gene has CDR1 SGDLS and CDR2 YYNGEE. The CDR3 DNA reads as TGTGCCAGCAGCGTAGACAGGGACACTGAAGCTTTCTTT. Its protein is CASSVDRDTEAFF.

The CDR3 DNA reads TGTGCCAGCAGCTTCTCGGGGGGCGCTTATGGAAACACCATATATTTT. Its protein product is CASSFSGGAYGNTIYF. This chain joins TRBV7-6 and TRBJ1-3; D is perhaps TRBD1 (6 bases). V lost 3 bases to trimming and J lost 3 bases, with 15 bases between them. The CDR3 sequence is 16 residues long. Germline assignment: CDR1 SGHVS and CDR2 FNYEAQ.

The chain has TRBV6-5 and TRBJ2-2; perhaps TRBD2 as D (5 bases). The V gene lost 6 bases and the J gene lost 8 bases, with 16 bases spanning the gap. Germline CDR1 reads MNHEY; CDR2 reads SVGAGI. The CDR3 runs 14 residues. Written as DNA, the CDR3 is TGTGCCAGCAGAGCCCCCAGTTTAGCGGGGGAGCTGTTTTTT. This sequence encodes CASRAPSLAGELFF.

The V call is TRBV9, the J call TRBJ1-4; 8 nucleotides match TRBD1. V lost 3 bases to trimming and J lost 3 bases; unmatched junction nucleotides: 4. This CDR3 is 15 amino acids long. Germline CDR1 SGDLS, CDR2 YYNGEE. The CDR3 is CASSEGQGPNEKLFF. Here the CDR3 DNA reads TGTGCCAGCAGCGAAGGACAGGGACCTAATGAAAAACTGTTTTTT. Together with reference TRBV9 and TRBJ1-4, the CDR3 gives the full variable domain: DSGVTQTPKHLITATGQRVTLRCSPRSGDLSVYWYQQSLDQGLQFLIQYYNGEERAKGNILERFSAQQFPDLHSELNLSSLELGDSALYFCASSEGQGPNEKLFFGSGTQLSVL.

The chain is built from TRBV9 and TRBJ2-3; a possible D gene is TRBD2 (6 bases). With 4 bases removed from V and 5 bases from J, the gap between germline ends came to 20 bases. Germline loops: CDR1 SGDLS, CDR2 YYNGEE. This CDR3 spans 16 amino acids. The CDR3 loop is CASSPYDLGTLDTQYF. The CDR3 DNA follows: TGTGCCAGCAGCCCCTACGACCTAGGGACTTTAGATACGCAGTATTTT. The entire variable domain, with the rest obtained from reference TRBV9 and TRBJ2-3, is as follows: DSGVTQTPKHLITATGQRVTLRCSPRSGDLSVYWYQQSLDQGLQFLIQYYNGEERAKGNILERFSAQQFPDLHSELNLSSLELGDSALYFCASSPYDLGTLDTQYFGPGTRLTVL.

The DNA for the CDR3 is TGCGCCAGCCGGCCTGTCGGGACAGGGGTTCTTTTAGAGACCCAGTACTTC. Translation gives CASRPVGTGVLLETQYF. V gene TRBV5-1 combines with J gene TRBJ2-5, with 10 bases lining up with TRBD1. The junction had 16 bases not matched to a gene; V was cut back by 7 bases and J by 4 bases. This CDR3 spans 17 amino acids. CDR1 and CDR2 (germline): SGHRS, YFSETQ.

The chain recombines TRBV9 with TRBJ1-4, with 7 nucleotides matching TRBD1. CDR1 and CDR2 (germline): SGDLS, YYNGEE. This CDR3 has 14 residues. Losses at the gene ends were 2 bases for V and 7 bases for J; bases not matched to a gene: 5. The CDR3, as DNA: TGTGCCAGCAGCGTCAGACAGGGAGGTGAAAAACTGTTTTTT. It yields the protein CASSVRQGGEKLFF. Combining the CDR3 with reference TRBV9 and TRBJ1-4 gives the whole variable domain DSGVTQTPKHLITATGQRVTLRCSPRSGDLSVYWYQQSLDQGLQFLIQYYNGEERAKGNILERFSAQQFPDLHSELNLSSLELGDSALYFCASSVRQGGEKLFFGSGTQLSVL.

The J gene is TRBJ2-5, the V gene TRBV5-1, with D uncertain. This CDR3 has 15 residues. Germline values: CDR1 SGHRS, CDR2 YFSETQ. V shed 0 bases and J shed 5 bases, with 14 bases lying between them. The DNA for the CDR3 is TGCGCCAGCAGCTTGGAGACTCCGGGTAGGGAGACCCAGTACTTC. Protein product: CASSLETPGRETQYF.

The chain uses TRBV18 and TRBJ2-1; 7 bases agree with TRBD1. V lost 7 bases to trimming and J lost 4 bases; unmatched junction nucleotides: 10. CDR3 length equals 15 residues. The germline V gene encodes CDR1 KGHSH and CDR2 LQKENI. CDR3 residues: CASCTGTEIYNEQFF. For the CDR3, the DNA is TGTGCCAGCTGTACCGGGACAGAGATATACAATGAGCAGTTCTTC.

This CDR3 reads CASSRGQSFYGYTF. CDR3 DNA sequence: TGTGCCAGCTCACGGGGACAGTCTTTCTATGGCTACACCTTC. This sequence joins TRBV18 and TRBJ1-2, with 7 bases aligning to TRBD1. The CDR3 length is 14 residues. V shed 4 bases and J 4 bases; nucleotides not matched to a gene: 6. CDR1 is KGHSH and CDR2 is LQKENI in the germline V gene.

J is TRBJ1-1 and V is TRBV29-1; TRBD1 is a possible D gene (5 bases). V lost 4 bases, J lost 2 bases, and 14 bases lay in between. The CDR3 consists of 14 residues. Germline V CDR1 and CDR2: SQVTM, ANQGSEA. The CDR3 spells CSVVPGLQNTEAFF. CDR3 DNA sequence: TGCAGCGTTGTGCCGGGACTGCAAAACACTGAAGCTTTCTTT.

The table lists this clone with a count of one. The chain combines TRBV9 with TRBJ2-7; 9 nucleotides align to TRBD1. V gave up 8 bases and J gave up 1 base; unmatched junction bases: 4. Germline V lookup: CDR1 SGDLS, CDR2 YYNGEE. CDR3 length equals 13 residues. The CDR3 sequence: CASGGTGSYEQYF. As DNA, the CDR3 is TGTGCCAGTGGGGGGACAGGGTCCTACGAGCAGTACTTC.

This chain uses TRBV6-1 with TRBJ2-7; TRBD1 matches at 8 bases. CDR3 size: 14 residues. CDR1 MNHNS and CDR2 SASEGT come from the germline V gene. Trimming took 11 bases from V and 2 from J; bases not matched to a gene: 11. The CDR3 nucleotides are TGTGCCGCAACGGACAGGGCAGCGGCCTACGAGCAGTACTTC. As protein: CAATDRAAAYEQYF.

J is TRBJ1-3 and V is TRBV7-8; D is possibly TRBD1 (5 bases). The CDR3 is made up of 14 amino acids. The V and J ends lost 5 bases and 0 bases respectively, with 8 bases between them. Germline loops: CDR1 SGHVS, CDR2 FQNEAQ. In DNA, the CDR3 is TGTGCCAGCAGCACAGACAGCTCTGGAAACACCATATATTTT. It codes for CASSTDSSGNTIYF.

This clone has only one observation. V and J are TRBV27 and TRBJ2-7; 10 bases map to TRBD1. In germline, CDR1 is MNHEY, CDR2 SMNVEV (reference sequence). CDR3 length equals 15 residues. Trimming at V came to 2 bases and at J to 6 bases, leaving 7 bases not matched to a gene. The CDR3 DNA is TGTGCCAGCAGTTTAGGACAGGGGGGTCGCCTCGAGCAGTACTTC. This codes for CASSLGQGGRLEQYF.

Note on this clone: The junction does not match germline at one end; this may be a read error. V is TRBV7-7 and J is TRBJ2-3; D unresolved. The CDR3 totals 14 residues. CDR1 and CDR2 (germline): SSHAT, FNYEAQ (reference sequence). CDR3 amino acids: CASSFGPPTDTQYF. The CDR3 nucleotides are TGTGCTAGCAGCTTCGGTCCCCCCACAGATACGCAGTATTTT.

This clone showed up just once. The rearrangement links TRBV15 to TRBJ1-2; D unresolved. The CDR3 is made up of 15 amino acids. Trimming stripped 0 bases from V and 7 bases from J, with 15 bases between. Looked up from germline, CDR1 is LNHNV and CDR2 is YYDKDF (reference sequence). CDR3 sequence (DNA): TGTGCCACCAGCAGAGATAGAGGGTTCTCTTCTGGCTACACCTTC. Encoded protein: CATSRDRGFSSGYTF.

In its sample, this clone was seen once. The CDR3 spells CASSLGQSMRDTF. The CDR3 bases are TGTGCCAGCAGCTTGGGACAGTCTATGAGGGACACCTTC. V and J are TRBV11-2 and TRBJ1-2; 7 bases align to TRBD1. CDR1 is SGHAT, CDR2 FQNNGV, per germline. The V and J ends lost 3 bases and 12 bases, in that order; junction bases with no gene match: 10. The CDR3 consists of 13 residues.

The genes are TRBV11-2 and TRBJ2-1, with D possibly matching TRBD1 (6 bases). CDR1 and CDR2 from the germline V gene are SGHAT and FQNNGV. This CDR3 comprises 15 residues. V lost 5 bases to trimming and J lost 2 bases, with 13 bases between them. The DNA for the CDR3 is TGTGCCAGCAGCCTAATGGACAGTGCCTACAATGAGCAGTTCTTC. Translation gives CASSLMDSAYNEQFF.

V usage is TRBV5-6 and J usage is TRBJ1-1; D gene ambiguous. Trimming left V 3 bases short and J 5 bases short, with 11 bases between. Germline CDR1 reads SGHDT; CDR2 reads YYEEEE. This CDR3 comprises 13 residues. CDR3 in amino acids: CASSSDGRTEAFF. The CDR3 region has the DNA TGTGCCAGCAGCTCCGACGGGAGGACTGAAGCTTTCTTT.

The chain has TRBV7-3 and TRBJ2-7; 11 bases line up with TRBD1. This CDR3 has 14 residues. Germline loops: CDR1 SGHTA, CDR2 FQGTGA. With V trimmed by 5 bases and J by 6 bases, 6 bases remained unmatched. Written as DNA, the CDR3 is TGTGCCAGCAGCCGAGGACAGGGGGCTGGCGAGCAGTACTTC. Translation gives CASSRGQGAGEQYF.

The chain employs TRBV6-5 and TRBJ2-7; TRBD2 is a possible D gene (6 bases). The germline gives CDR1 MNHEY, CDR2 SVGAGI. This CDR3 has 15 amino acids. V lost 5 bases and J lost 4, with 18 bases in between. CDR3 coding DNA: TGTGCCAGCAGTCCTGGGACTCGGAGACGGTACGAGCAGTACTTC. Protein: CASSPGTRRRYEQYF.

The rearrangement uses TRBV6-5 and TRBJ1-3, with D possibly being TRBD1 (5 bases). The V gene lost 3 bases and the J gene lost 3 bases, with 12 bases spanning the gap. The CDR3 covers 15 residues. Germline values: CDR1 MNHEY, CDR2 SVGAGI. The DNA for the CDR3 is TGTGCCAGCAGTTATGGCAGGGAGGGTGGAAACACCATATATTTT. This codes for CASSYGREGGNTIYF.

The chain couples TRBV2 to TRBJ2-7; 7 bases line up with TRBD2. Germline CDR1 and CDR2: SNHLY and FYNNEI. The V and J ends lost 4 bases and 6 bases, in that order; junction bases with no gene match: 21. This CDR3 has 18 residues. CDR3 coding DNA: TGTGCCAGCAGTGGGGTTAGCGGGCTCTCAAGTCTGGGCGGCGAGCAGTACTTC. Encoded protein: CASSGVSGLSSLGGEQYF.

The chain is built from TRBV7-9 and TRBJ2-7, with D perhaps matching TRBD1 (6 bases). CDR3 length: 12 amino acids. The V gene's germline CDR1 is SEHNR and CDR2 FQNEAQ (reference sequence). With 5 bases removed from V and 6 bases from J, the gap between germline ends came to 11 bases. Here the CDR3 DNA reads TGTGCCAGCAGCATACAGGGTCCCGAGCAGTACTTC. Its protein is CASSIQGPEQYF.

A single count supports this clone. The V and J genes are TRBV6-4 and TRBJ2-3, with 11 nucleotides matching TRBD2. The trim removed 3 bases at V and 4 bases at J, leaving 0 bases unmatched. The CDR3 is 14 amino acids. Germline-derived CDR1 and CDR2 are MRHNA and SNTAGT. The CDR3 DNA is TGTGCCAGCAGTGAGGGACTAGCGGCAGATACGCAGTATTTT. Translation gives CASSEGLAADTQYF.

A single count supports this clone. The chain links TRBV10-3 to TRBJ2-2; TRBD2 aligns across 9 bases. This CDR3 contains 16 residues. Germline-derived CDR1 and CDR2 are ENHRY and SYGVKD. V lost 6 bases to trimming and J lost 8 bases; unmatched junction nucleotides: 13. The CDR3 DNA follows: TGTGCCATCAGAGATCTAGCGGGGTACCCTTCTGGGGAGCTGTTTTTT. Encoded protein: CAIRDLAGYPSGELFF.